These T cell receptor beta chains were read from a single sample in a study of blood T cell repertoires in COVID-19. Generated by immunoSEQ multiplex PCR, the TCRdb table keeps only in-frame clones and is missing some. The sample shows about 390,000 clones, about 83% of them seen only once. The material sequenced was PBMCs or T cells enriched from blood (not recorded which). These receptors were taken from a woman between 50 and 59 years old who had recovered from COVID-19. Each CDR3 is given with its conserved first and last residue.

CDR3 protein | V gene
CASSQDGGLANTGELFF | TRBV4-2
CASSLRRDGDGYTF | TRBV4-1
CASSIDLGAAQPQHF | TRBV19
CASSVTTGTNEKLFF | TRBV5-1
CASSQAGTGITEAFF | TRBV4-1
CASSAGQGFHQPQHF | TRBV9
CASSIRTGGYQETQYF | TRBV19
CASSTLVSGNTEAFF | TRBV19
CASSIRVDYGYTF | TRBV19
CASSYTQEAYNYGYTF | TRBV6-2/TRBV6-3
CASSTWGQGAHSGANVLTF | TRBV19
CASSQYQNPGQGSEKLFF | TRBV4-2
CASSIRQVSTEAFF | TRBV19
CASSLSKQGARTEAFF | TRBV7-6
CASSLLGRDYGYTF | TRBV7-9
CASRLRVRKNYGYTF | TRBV6-5
CASSLGDRVYEQYF | TRBV5-1
CAITEFGTGAGNYGYTF | TRBV10-3
CASSHHRGRTTNEKLFF | TRBV14
CASSPGTGINYGYTF | TRBV13
CASSLAQGVINSPLHF | TRBV7-9
CASSTIGLAGGRDTDTQYF | TRBV13
CASRRQISYEQYF | TRBV27
CASSEQGATEQFF | TRBV2
CASSQGVQGRGAGIEKLFF | TRBV4-1
CASSPTGNNQPQHF | TRBV6-5
CASSPSHGEPQHF | TRBV7-8
CASSLDRYEQYF | TRBV11-3
CASSQDIGSDYGYTF | TRBV4-1
CASSLGDRDTDTQYF | TRBV7-9
CASSSRGAEKLFF | TRBV7-6
CASSQAAGSRTNEKLFF | TRBV4-2
CASARTGAGTEAFF | TRBV10-2
CASSQVQGHSGNTIYF | TRBV14
CASSLGGPYGYTF | TRBV7-2